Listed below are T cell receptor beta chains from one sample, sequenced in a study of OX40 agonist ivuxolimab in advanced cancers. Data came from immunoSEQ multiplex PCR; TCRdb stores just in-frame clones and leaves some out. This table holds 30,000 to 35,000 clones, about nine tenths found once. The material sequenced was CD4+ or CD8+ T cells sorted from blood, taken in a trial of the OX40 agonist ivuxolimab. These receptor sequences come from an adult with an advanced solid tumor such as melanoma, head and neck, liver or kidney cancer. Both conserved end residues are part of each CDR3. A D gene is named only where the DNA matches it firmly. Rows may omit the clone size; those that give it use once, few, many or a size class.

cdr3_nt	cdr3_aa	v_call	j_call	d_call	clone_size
TGTGCCAGCTCACCAGTCACTAGTAGCACAGATACGCAGTATTTT	CASSPVTSSTDTQYF	TRBV18	TRBJ2-3	-	-
TGTGCCACCAGCAGATGGGACTCCTACAATGAGCAGTTCTTC	CATSRWDSYNEQFF	TRBV15	TRBJ2-1	-	-
TGTGCCAGCAGCCTCCCTCCCGTCGATACGCAGTATTTT	CASSLPPVDTQYF	TRBV28	TRBJ2-3	-	-
TGTGCCAGTAGATGGGGGCGCGGCACCGGGGAGCTGTTTTTT	CASRWGRGTGELFF	TRBV19	TRBJ2-2	-	-
TGTGCCAGCGGGTCCGGCAGGGCCAATGAGCAGTTCTTC	CASGSGRANEQFF	TRBV6-5	TRBJ2-1	-	-
TGTGCCAGCAGATCCATTGGGGATTCACCCCTCCACTTT	CASRSIGDSPLHF	TRBV5-4	TRBJ1-6	-	-
TGTGCCAGCACTAGAAGGACAGGACCAGATGAGCAGTTCTTC	CASTRRTGPDEQFF	TRBV6-5	TRBJ2-1	TRBD1	-
TGTGCCAGCTGGGGACACCTCGTCTCTGGAAACACCATATATTTT	CASWGHLVSGNTIYF	TRBV6-1	TRBJ1-3	-	-
TGTGCCAGCAGCTCAGGGACTAGCGGGCTCGATGAGCAGTTCTTC	CASSSGTSGLDEQFF	TRBV25-1	TRBJ2-1	TRBD2	-
TGTGCCAGTCAGGGGAACAATGAGCAGTTCTTC	CASQGNNEQFF	TRBV19	TRBJ2-1	-	-
TGTGCCAGCAGCGCTAACAGTTTCCCCCGGAAGGCTTTCTTT	CASSANSFPRKAFF	TRBV2	TRBJ1-1	-	once
TGCGCCAGCAACGAGAACATTAAGACAGGGGACTACTATGGCTACACCTTC	CASNENIKTGDYYGYTF	TRBV5-1	TRBJ1-2	TRBD1	-
TGTGCCAGCAGTCCCCGCTCCATTCCCACTACTGAAGCTTTCTTT	CASSPRSIPTTEAFF	TRBV27	TRBJ1-1	-	-
TGTGCCAGTAGTATAATTGATTCGGGGACAGGATTTGGCTACACCTTC	CASSIIDSGTGFGYTF	TRBV19	TRBJ1-2	TRBD1	-
TGTGCCAGCAGTCCAACGGGAGGGCCTCTTGAAGATACGCAGTATTTT	CASSPTGGPLEDTQYF	TRBV11-2	TRBJ2-3	TRBD2	-
TGCGCCAGCAGCCAAGTTGAGGGAAGTTCCACTGAAGCTTTCTTT	CASSQVEGSSTEAFF	TRBV4-1	TRBJ1-1	-	-
TGTGCCAGTAGTACTCTCGGGACCTCCTACGAGCAGTACTTC	CASSTLGTSYEQYF	TRBV19	TRBJ2-7	-	-
TGTGCCAGCAGCTTAATTGGCGGGACTCACTACGAGCAGTACTTC	CASSLIGGTHYEQYF	TRBV7-3	TRBJ2-7	-	-
TGCGCCAGCAGCCAAGATAATCTTCGGGACAGGGGCTCCTACGAGCAGTACTTC	CASSQDNLRDRGSYEQYF	TRBV4-1	TRBJ2-7	TRBD1	-
TGTGCCAGCAGCTTTGGTGGTGAGGGCAATCAGCCCCAGCATTTT	CASSFGGEGNQPQHF	TRBV7-9	TRBJ1-5	-	once
TGTGCCAGCAGCTTAGGCAGGGGGCGTTTTCTTATGAACACTGAAGCTTTCTTT	CASSLGRGRFLMNTEAFF	TRBV7-2	TRBJ1-1	TRBD1	-
TGCGCCAGCAGCCAACTAGACAGGGGCGCCTACGAGCAGTACTTC	CASSQLDRGAYEQYF	TRBV4-1	TRBJ2-7	TRBD1	-